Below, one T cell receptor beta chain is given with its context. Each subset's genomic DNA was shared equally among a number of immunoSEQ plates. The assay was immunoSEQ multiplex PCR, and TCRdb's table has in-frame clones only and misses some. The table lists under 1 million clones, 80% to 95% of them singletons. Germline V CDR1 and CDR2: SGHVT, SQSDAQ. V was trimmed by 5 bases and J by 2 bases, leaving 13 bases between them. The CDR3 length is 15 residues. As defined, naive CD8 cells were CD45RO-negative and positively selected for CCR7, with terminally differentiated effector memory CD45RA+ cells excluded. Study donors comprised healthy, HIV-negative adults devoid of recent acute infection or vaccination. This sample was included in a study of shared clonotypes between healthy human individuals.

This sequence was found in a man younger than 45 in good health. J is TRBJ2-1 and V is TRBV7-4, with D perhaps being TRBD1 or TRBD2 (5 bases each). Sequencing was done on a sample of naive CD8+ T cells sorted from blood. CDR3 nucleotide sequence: TGTGCCAGCAGCACGGGACCGTCAACCTACAATGAGCAGTTCTTC. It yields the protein CASSTGPSTYNEQFF.